A selection of T cell receptor beta chains follows, all from one sample in a study of Graves' ophthalmopathy and Graves' hyperthyroidism. TCRdb redid the calling of the multiplex PCR reads with MiXCR, one entry per CDR3 protein. The sample lists some 150,000 distinct CDR3 sequences, around 40% seen once, with nearly 9% in the top ten. Sequencing used peripheral blood. The receptors were gathered from a man between 25 and 39 years old with Graves' ophthalmopathy. The CDR3 runs from the conserved cysteine through the conserved F or W. The order of the fields is clone size, D gene, J gene, V gene, CDR3 protein, CDR3 DNA. The D gene is left open where the match is weak. The size of a clone is reported for some rows only, either as once, few or many, or as a class for expanded clones.

>NA|TRBD1|TRBJ2-5|TRBV24-1
CATSDPRRDRGETQYF
TGTGCCACCAGTGATCCGCGACGGGACAGGGGGGAGACCCAGTACTTC
>many|TRBD1|TRBJ2-6|TRBV12-3/TRBV12-4
CASSLARTGLSSSGANVLTF
TGTGCCAGCAGTTTAGCGCGGACAGGGCTATCCTCCTCTGGGGCCAACGTCCTGACTTTC
>NA|NA|TRBJ1-3|TRBV12-3/TRBV12-4
CASSSDILAGNTIYF
TGTGCCAGCAGTTCGGACATCCTGGCGGGAAACACCATATATTTT
>NA|NA|TRBJ1-2|TRBV7-2
CASSATGSGYTF
TGTGCCAGCAGCGCAACAGGGAGTGGCTACACCTTC
>NA|TRBD1|TRBJ2-7|TRBV24-1
CATSDPGQGLYEQYF
TGTGCCACCAGTGATCCGGGACAGGGCCTCTACGAGCAGTACTTC
>NA|NA|TRBJ1-1|TRBV28
CASSQRTAFPMNTEAFF
TGTGCCAGCAGTCAGCGGACAGCTTTCCCTATGAACACTGAAGCTTTCTTT
>few|NA|TRBJ1-2|TRBV2
CASLVAGARGYTF
TGTGCCAGCTTGGTTGCGGGGGCGCGAGGCTACACCTTC
>many|NA|TRBJ2-5|TRBV12-3/TRBV12-4
CASSFMSQETQYF
TGTGCCAGCAGTTTTATGTCCCAAGAGACCCAGTACTTC
>NA|NA|TRBJ1-3|TRBV5-1
CASSSPGFGNTIYF
TGCGCCAGCAGCTCCCCCGGATTTGGAAACACCATATATTTT
>NA|NA|TRBJ2-5|TRBV30
CAGLVGFETQYF
TGTGCCGGCTTGGTTGGCTTCGAGACCCAGTACTTC
>NA|NA|TRBJ1-2|TRBV30
CAWSRTRQIYGYTF
TGTGCCTGGAGTCGTACGCGGCAGATCTATGGCTACACCTTC
>many|TRBD2|TRBJ2-7|TRBV7-2
CASSFGGGALGNEQYF
TGTGCCAGCAGCTTTGGCGGGGGTGCCCTGGGAAACGAGCAGTACTTC
>NA|TRBD2|TRBJ2-5|TRBV6-2/TRBV6-3
CASSYSRGGTKETQYF
TGTGCCAGCAGTTACTCGAGGGGAGGGACCAAGGAGACCCAGTACTTC
>many|NA|TRBJ1-1|TRBV19
CASSMPDRNTEAFF
TGTGCCAGTAGTATGCCGGACAGAAACACTGAAGCTTTCTTT
>many|TRBD1|TRBJ1-1|TRBV12-3/TRBV12-4
CASRLTGDNTEAFF
TGTGCCAGCAGATTGACAGGGGACAACACTGAAGCTTTCTTT
>NA|NA|TRBJ2-5|TRBV11-2
CASSLDRTPRGTQYF
TGTGCCAGCAGCTTAGATCGTACCCCTAGGGGGACCCAGTACTTC
>many|TRBD1|TRBJ2-7|TRBV10-3
CAISGTGGNYEQYF
TGTGCCATCAGCGGGACAGGGGGGAACTACGAGCAGTACTTC
>NA|NA|TRBJ1-5|TRBV7-2
CASSFIQDSNQPQHF
TGTGCCAGCAGCTTTATACAGGATAGCAATCAGCCCCAGCATTTT
>many|TRBD2|TRBJ2-5|TRBV28
CASSRTSGDETQYF
TGTGCCAGCAGTAGGACTAGCGGGGACGAGACCCAGTACTTC
>once|TRBD1|TRBJ1-1|TRBV12-3/TRBV12-4
CASSLMDRGTEAFF
TGTGCCAGCAGTTTAATGGACAGGGGAACTGAAGCTTTCTTT
>many|NA|TRBJ1-1|TRBV30
CASIVRGIEAFF
TGTGCCTCGATTGTGAGGGGGATTGAAGCTTTCTTT
>many|NA|TRBJ1-1|TRBV12-3/TRBV12-4
CASSSTANTEAFF
TGTGCCAGCAGCTCGACGGCAAACACTGAAGCTTTCTTT
>NA|NA|TRBJ2-5|TRBV12-3/TRBV12-4
CASSFGPRRLQETQYF
TGTGCCAGCAGTTTCGGGCCTCGGAGACTACAAGAGACCCAGTACTTC
>NA|NA|TRBJ1-5|TRBV19
CASTHSYSNQPQHF
TGTGCCAGTACTCACAGCTATAGCAATCAGCCCCAGCATTTT
>NA|NA|TRBJ2-5|TRBV7-2
CASRGYLRGETQYF
TGTGCCAGCAGGGGCTACCTACGTGGAGAGACCCAGTACTTC
>many|NA|TRBJ2-5|TRBV20-1
CSAREGAVQETQYF
TGCAGTGCTAGAGAAGGAGCAGTACAAGAGACCCAGTACTTC
>many|TRBD1|TRBJ2-7|TRBV29-1
CSVLKGTDAYEQYF
TGCAGCGTCCTGAAAGGGACAGATGCCTACGAGCAGTACTTC
>many|NA|TRBJ1-5|TRBV19
CASRPTRFSGNQPQHF
TGTGCCAGTAGACCGACAAGATTCTCGGGCAATCAGCCCCAGCATTTT
>many|NA|TRBJ1-1|TRBV5-1
CASSNRGQPEAFF
TGCGCCAGCAGCAACCGAGGACAGCCTGAAGCTTTCTTT
>many|NA|TRBJ2-7|TRBV25-1
CASSEFGGSYEQYF
TGTGCCAGCAGTGAATTTGGGGGCTCCTACGAGCAGTACTTC
>many|TRBD1|TRBJ1-1|TRBV6-5
CASSYAQGATEAFF
TGTGCCAGCAGTTACGCACAGGGGGCCACTGAAGCTTTCTTT
>many|NA|TRBJ2-5|TRBV24-1
CATSDFSAGRETQYF
TGTGCCACCAGTGATTTTTCGGCAGGACGGGAGACCCAGTACTTC
>NA|TRBD2|TRBJ2-7|TRBV12-3/TRBV12-4
CASSSPGTSGTYEQYF
TGTGCCAGCAGTTCACCAGGGACTAGCGGCACCTACGAGCAGTACTTC
>once|TRBD1|TRBJ2-7|TRBV6-2/TRBV6-3
CASSPDREYEQYF
TGTGCCAGCAGCCCCGACAGGGAGTACGAGCAGTACTTC
>NA|NA|TRBJ1-2|TRBV24-1
CATSDPGVSTAGGNYGYTF
TGTGCCACCAGTGACCCAGGGGTCTCTACCGCCGGGGGGAACTATGGCTACACCTTC
>NA|NA|TRBJ2-7|TRBV11-2
CASSLSSSPSYEQYF
TGTGCCAGCAGCTTAAGCAGTTCCCCCTCCTACGAGCAGTACTTC
>NA|NA|TRBJ1-6|TRBV12-3/TRBV12-4
CASSLQSNNSPLHF
TGTGCCAGCAGTTTACAGTCCAATAATTCACCCCTCCACTTT
>many|TRBD1|TRBJ2-7|TRBV7-2
CASSLPGGSYEQYF
TGTGCCAGCAGCTTGCCAGGGGGAAGCTACGAGCAGTACTTC
>NA|NA|TRBJ1-6|TRBV6-5
CASSYSDRNNSPLHF
TGTGCCAGCAGTTACTCCGACAGAAATAATTCACCCCTCCACTTT
>many|TRBD1|TRBJ2-5|TRBV28
CASSIPGQKETQYF
TGTGCCAGCAGTATACCGGGACAGAAAGAGACCCAGTACTTC
>NA|NA|TRBJ1-1|TRBV28
CASSTQGGVAFF
TGTGCCAGCAGCACACAGGGAGGTGTAGCTTTCTTT
>NA|NA|TRBJ2-7|TRBV6-2/TRBV6-3
CASSYSGTPVYEQYF
TGTGCCAGCAGTTACTCGGGGACACCTGTATACGAGCAGTACTTC
>NA|TRBD1|TRBJ1-5|TRBV6-1
CASSVTGNGNQPQHF
TGTGCCAGCAGTGTGACAGGGAACGGCAATCAGCCCCAGCATTTT
>NA|NA|TRBJ2-2|TRBV6-2/TRBV6-3
CASRRDYEQYFGPGTGELFF
NA
>once|NA|TRBJ2-7|TRBV2
CASRGTGPSYEQYF
TGTGCCAGCAGGGGGACGGGTCCCTCCTACGAGCAGTACTTC
>NA|NA|TRBJ2-7|TRBV11-2
CASSIVPGGYEQYF
TGTGCCAGCAGCATAGTCCCTGGGGGCTACGAGCAGTACTTC
>many|NA|TRBJ1-1|TRBV18
CASSPQKNTEAFF
TGTGCCAGCTCACCACAGAAAAACACTGAAGCTTTCTTT
>NA|NA|TRBJ2-5|TRBV2
CASSAGFQETQYF
TGTGCCAGCAGTGCAGGGTTCCAGGAGACCCAGTACTTC
>many|NA|TRBJ1-2|TRBV12-3/TRBV12-4
CASSPSTSHYGYTF
TGTGCCAGCAGCCCCTCGACATCGCACTATGGCTACACCTTC
>many|TRBD2|TRBJ2-7|TRBV9
CASSVGGRSYEQYF
TGTGCCAGCAGCGTAGGCGGGAGGTCCTACGAGCAGTACTTC
>NA|NA|TRBJ1-2|TRBV7-2
CASSLPTVSSYGYTF
TGTGCCAGCAGCTTACCTACCGTATCGTCCTATGGCTACACCTTC
>NA|TRBD2|TRBJ2-5|TRBV6-2/TRBV6-3
CASSHFSGVETQYF
TGTGCCAGCAGTCACTTTAGCGGGGTGGAGACCCAGTACTTC